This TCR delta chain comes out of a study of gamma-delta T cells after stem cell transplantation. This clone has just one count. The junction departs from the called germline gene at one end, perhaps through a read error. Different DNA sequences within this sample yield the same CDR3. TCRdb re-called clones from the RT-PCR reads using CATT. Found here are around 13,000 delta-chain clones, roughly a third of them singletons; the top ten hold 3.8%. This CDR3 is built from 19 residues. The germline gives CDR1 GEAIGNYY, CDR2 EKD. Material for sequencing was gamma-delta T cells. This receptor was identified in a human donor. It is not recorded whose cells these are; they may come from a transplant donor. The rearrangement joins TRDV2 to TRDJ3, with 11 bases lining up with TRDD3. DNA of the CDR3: TGTGCCTGTGACACGGTACTGGGGGATAGCTCCTTGGACACCCGACAGATGTTTTTC. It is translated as CACDTVLGDSSLDTRQMFF.